This is a list of T cell receptor beta chains from one sample in a study of shared clonotypes between healthy human individuals. Data came from immunoSEQ multiplex PCR; TCRdb stores just in-frame clones and leaves some out. Of about 1 million clones in the sample, about 75% were seen once. The sequencing input was memory CD4+ T cells sorted from blood. The receptors shown here come from a man younger than 35 in good health. CDR3s include the opening cysteine and the closing phenylalanine or tryptophan. Not all rows give a size; the values are once, few, many and, for expanded clones, a class.

abundance | j_gene | v_gene | CDR3aa
- | TRBJ1-1 | TRBV5-1 | CASSLYPGVTEAFF
- | TRBJ1-1 | TRBV9 | CASSRGRDTEAFF
- | TRBJ2-4 | TRBV30 | CAWGTSKNIQYF
- | TRBJ1-1 | TRBV30 | CAWSQDLDTEAFF
- | TRBJ2-7 | TRBV7-2 | CASSLGARLEQYF
few | TRBJ1-1 | TRBV19 | CASSIRGGNTEAFF
few | TRBJ1-5 | TRBV2 | CALGGELNQPQHF
once | TRBJ2-3 | TRBV11-2 | CASSSRRQDRGTDTQYF
- | TRBJ2-7 | TRBV7-2 | CASSFSGLTYEQYF
few | TRBJ1-1 | TRBV16 | CASSRGETDTEAFF
- | TRBJ1-3 | TRBV30 | CAWRGIRVSGNTIYF
- | TRBJ2-1 | TRBV5-4 | CASSLNRGDEQFF
- | TRBJ1-6 | TRBV27 | CASSLWTGLGSPLHF
few | TRBJ2-3 | TRBV29-1 | CSVEDVEVRVGQYF
- | TRBJ2-3 | TRBV11-2 | CASSPTRGIGTDTQYF
once | TRBJ2-7 | TRBV5-1 | CAHGTGASYEQYF
once | TRBJ2-2 | TRBV6-6 | CASSLLAGGPGELFF
- | TRBJ1-6 | TRBV7-3 | CASGLTGSNSPLHF
few | TRBJ1-2 | TRBV18 | CASSPAGANYGYTF
- | TRBJ2-7 | TRBV18 | CASSPEGDFTPRSYEQYF
- | TRBJ2-6 | TRBV19 | CASSMWSSGANVLTF
- | TRBJ1-1 | TRBV2 | CASSEGGGTTEAFF
- | TRBJ1-1 | TRBV5-1 | CASSSSSNTEAFF
- | TRBJ2-7 | TRBV5-6 | CASSQGQGRYEQYF
- | TRBJ2-5 | TRBV9 | CASSASGGERETQYF
- | TRBJ1-3 | TRBV11-3 | CASSSGYPGNTIYF
few | TRBJ2-2 | TRBV5-5 | CASNGGPNTGELFF
- | TRBJ1-3 | TRBV19 | CASIPGGASGNTIYF
- | TRBJ1-2 | TRBV5-1 | CASSLGGDYGYTF
- | TRBJ2-3 | TRBV18 | CASSPRDRVADTQYF
few | TRBJ1-5 | TRBV19 | CASSPGGGNQPQHF
- | TRBJ2-1 | TRBV5-1 | CASSLAVSFNEQFF
once | TRBJ1-2 | TRBV28 | CASSSYGYTF
- | TRBJ2-2 | TRBV30 | CAWSVPGRGTGELFF
- | TRBJ2-5 | TRBV7-6 | CASSLPRETQYF
- | TRBJ2-7 | TRBV5-1 | CASSLSSHGDYSEQYF
few | TRBJ1-4 | TRBV28 | CASSLQRGSQGMVKLFF
few | TRBJ2-5 | TRBV7-3 | CASSLSQGETQYF
- | TRBJ2-3 | TRBV5-6 | CASSLAGGVSSTDTQYF
- | TRBJ1-2 | TRBV19 | CATSGQGSYGYTF
- | TRBJ2-5 | TRBV5-6 | CASSLYGSGLAGETQYF
- | TRBJ2-2 | TRBV19 | CASRPQASNTGELFF
- | TRBJ2-4 | TRBV19 | CASSAPGTSSTIQYF
once | TRBJ2-7 | TRBV6-5 | CASSNQGYEQYF
- | TRBJ1-2 | TRBV29-1 | CSVDPGGDYGYTF
few | TRBJ1-4 | TRBV28 | CASAASLNEKLFF
- | TRBJ2-2 | TRBV7-2 | CASSLAGPNTGELFF
- | TRBJ1-1 | TRBV5-1 | CASSASGEAGTEAFF
- | TRBJ2-6 | TRBV5-1 | CASSFDRSGANVLTF
- | TRBJ1-5 | TRBV19 | CASSIGDNQPQHF
- | TRBJ1-6 | TRBV6-1 | CASRDSPYSPSLLHF
- | TRBJ1-1 | TRBV7-8 | CASSLPSTMVNTEAFF
- | TRBJ2-2 | TRBV18 | CASSLRDDIGLAPGELFF
few | TRBJ2-1 | TRBV2 | CASSIRSWEEGNEQFF
- | TRBJ2-4 | TRBV19 | CASSYRDRDKNIQYF
- | TRBJ2-2 | TRBV5-6 | CASSLYHTPYTGELFF
- | TRBJ1-2 | TRBV6-6 | CASSGQGAITYGYTF
- | TRBJ1-2 | TRBV4-3 | CASSQDTKRFFNYGYTF
- | TRBJ2-3 | TRBV19 | CASSLGPGTSGFTDTQYF